Presented here are 23 T cell receptor beta chains from one specimen sequenced in a study of a mutant IDH1 vaccine in newly diagnosed glioma. These receptors have no identified antigens. Noted time point: week 35, safety follow-up. Every vaccine dose comprised 300 ug of mutant IDH1 20-mer peptide plus topical imiquimod. TCRdb keeps only in-frame clones here, not all; method: immunoSEQ multiplex PCR. The sample shows around 50,000 clones, 70% to 85% of them seen only once. Sequencing was performed on PBMCs, taken from a glioma patient whose treatment included an IDH1 peptide vaccine. These receptors were obtained from a man in his forties with glioma.

J is TRBJ2-7 and V is TRBV7-8, with D hard to call. From germline, CDR1 is SGHVS and CDR2 FQNEAQ. This CDR3 is built from 15 residues. The ends were cut back, 6 bases at V and 1 base at J, with 16 bases in the middle. The CDR3 bases are TGTGCCAGCAGTCCCCGCGGAGCAAGGTCCTACGAGCAGTACTTC. Protein: CASSPRGARSYEQYF.

Worth noting for this clone: Additional DNA sequences in this sample encode the identical CDR3. The J gene is TRBJ1-2, the V gene TRBV6-5; TRBD1 agrees at 8 bases. The CDR3 covers 15 residues. Losses at the gene ends were 5 bases for V and 2 bases for J; bases not matched to a gene: 7. Germline V CDR1 and CDR2: MNHEY, SVGAGI. The CDR3 region has the DNA TGTGCCAGCAGTCCTGGGACAGGATTAAACTATGGCTACACCTTC. Its translation is CASSPGTGLNYGYTF.

The V and J genes are TRBV6-5 and TRBJ1-2; 8 bases fit TRBD1. With V trimmed by 6 bases and J by 8 bases, 8 bases remained unmatched. The CDR3 runs 13 residues. Germline CDR1 reads MNHEY; CDR2 reads SVGAGI. The chain's CDR3 is CASSGQGREGYTF. As DNA, the CDR3 is TGTGCCAGCAGCGGACAGGGAAGGGAGGGCTACACCTTC.

V usage is TRBV7-8 and J usage is TRBJ2-7; D not certain. This CDR3 is 11 amino acids long. Germline V gene data show CDR1 as SGHVS and CDR2 as FQNEAQ. Trimming pared 4 bases from V and 4 bases from J, leaving 5 bases between. CDR3 nucleotide sequence: TGTGCCAGCAGCTCACGATACGAGCAGTACTTC. It codes for CASSSRYEQYF.

V is TRBV5-1 and J is TRBJ2-7, with a tentative D call TRBD1 (6 bases). V lost 5 bases and J 2 bases, leaving 20 bases between the germline ends. CDR3 size: 16 residues. Germline V gene data show CDR1 as SGHRS and CDR2 as YFSETQ. In DNA form, the CDR3 reads TGCGCCAGCAGACCTCCCGGGACACCGACGGCCTACGAGCAGTACTTC. The encoded protein is CASRPPGTPTAYEQYF.

This rearrangement joins TRBV19 to TRBJ1-6; D remains unclear. Germline V CDR1 and CDR2: LNHDA, SQIVND (reference sequence). The CDR3 totals 15 residues. Trimming pared 7 bases from V and 3 bases from J, leaving 13 bases between. CDR3 protein: CASTTALDYNSPLHF. The DNA of the CDR3 is TGTGCCAGTACCACCGCCCTAGACTATAATTCACCCCTCCACTTT.

V usage is TRBV7-9 and J usage is TRBJ2-1; the D gene could be TRBD1 or TRBD2 (5 bases each). This CDR3 spans 14 amino acids. The V end was cut by 4 bases, the J end by 6 bases, with 13 bases between. The V gene's germline CDR1 is SEHNR and CDR2 FQNEAQ (reference sequence). CDR3 region: CASSSSGTGNEQFF. Here the CDR3 DNA reads TGTGCCAGCAGCTCATCCGGGACCGGCAATGAGCAGTTCTTC.

This rearrangement joins TRBV27 to TRBJ1-2; no definite D call. This CDR3 has 13 residues. The germline V gene has CDR1 MNHEY and CDR2 SMNVEV (reference sequence). V was pared by 3 bases and J by 3 bases, with 8 bases between. The chain's CDR3 is CASSFTGDYGYTF. The DNA for the CDR3 is TGTGCCAGCAGTTTCACCGGGGACTATGGCTACACCTTC.

This clone turned up a few times. V gene TRBV19 combines with J gene TRBJ2-2; D may be TRBD2 (5 bases). The CDR3 consists of 14 residues. The germline CDR1 and CDR2 sequences are LNHDA and SQIVND (reference sequence). V lost 7 bases, J lost 4 bases, and 13 bases lay in between. CDR3 region: CASTIRGGTGELFF. For the CDR3, the DNA is TGTGCCAGTACCATTAGAGGAGGCACCGGGGAGCTGTTTTTT.

This clone was found a few times. The chain couples TRBV7-9 to TRBJ1-1; TRBD1 is a possible D gene (5 bases). V lost 2 bases to trimming and J lost 7 bases, with 8 bases between them. This CDR3 is built from 12 residues. Germline CDR1 SEHNR, CDR2 FQNEAQ (reference sequence). The CDR3 spells CASSLMGLEAFF. CDR3 sequence (DNA): TGTGCCAGCAGCTTAATGGGACTTGAAGCTTTCTTT.

The chain is built from TRBV10-2 and TRBJ2-7; D might be TRBD2 (6 bases). V shed 7 bases and J shed 2 bases, with 12 bases lying between them. In germline, CDR1 is WSHSY, CDR2 SAAADI. The CDR3 runs to 13 residues. The CDR3 nucleotides are TGCGCCAGCACGGGGGTTTTGACCTACGAGCAGTACTTC. Its translation: CASTGVLTYEQYF.

The gene calls are TRBV29-1 and TRBJ1-2; 11 nucleotides agree with TRBD1. The CDR3 is 14 amino acids. J lost 4 bases, V lost 6 bases, and 7 bases had no gene match. Per germline, CDR1 SQVTM and CDR2 ANQGSEA. CDR3: CSVADRGPSYGYTF. In DNA, the CDR3 is TGCAGCGTCGCGGACAGGGGGCCCTCCTATGGCTACACCTTC. The variable domain in full, with the rest retrieved from reference TRBV29-1 and TRBJ1-2, is SAVISQKPSRDICQRGTSLTIQCQVDSQVTMMFWYRQQPGQSLTLIATANQGSEATYESGFVIDKFPISRPNLTFSTLTVSNMSPEDSSIYLCSVADRGPSYGYTFGSGTRLTVV.

The genes are TRBV6-5 and TRBJ1-2, with TRBD1 matching 7 bases. Per the germline V gene, CDR1 is MNHEY and CDR2 is SVGAGI. The trim removed 8 bases at V and 4 bases at J, leaving 10 bases unmatched. This CDR3 is 14 amino acids long. CDR3 sequence: CASSTRGTGYGYTF. The DNA of the CDR3 is TGTGCCAGCTCCACCAGGGGGACGGGCTATGGCTACACCTTC.

V gene TRBV5-4 combines with J gene TRBJ1-4; a weak D match, TRBD1 (5 bases). With 4 bases removed from V and 5 bases from J, the gap between germline ends came to 9 bases. The length of the CDR3 is 13 residues. CDR1 is SGHNT and CDR2 is YYREEE in the germline V gene (reference sequence). In DNA, the CDR3 is TGTGCCAGCAGCAAACCAGGGAATGAAAAACTGTTTTTT. It specifies CASSKPGNEKLFF.

This clone was recorded once. The CDR3 here is CASSEPIFKTGEVDYGYTF. The CDR3, as DNA: TGTGCCAGCAGTGAACCGATTTTCAAGACAGGGGAAGTGGACTATGGCTACACCTTC. The gene calls are TRBV6-1 and TRBJ1-2, with 8 positions matching TRBD1. The CDR3 is made up of 19 amino acids. Germline trimming cut 2 bases from V and 3 bases from J; bases unmatched to any gene: 17. CDR1 is MNHNS, CDR2 SASEGT, per germline.

V is TRBV5-1 and J is TRBJ1-1; 7 bases align to TRBD1. J gave up 4 bases and V 2 bases, and 8 bases lay outside the gene matches. Looked up from germline, CDR1 is SGHRS and CDR2 is YFSETQ. The CDR3 totals 15 residues. DNA for the CDR3: TGCGCCAGCAGCTTCCGACAGGGAATGTCCACTGAAGCTTTCTTT. It encodes CASSFRQGMSTEAFF.

The chain employs TRBV6-5 and TRBJ2-2, with D maybe TRBD1 (6 bases). Trimming removed 9 bases from V and 4 bases from J, with 15 bases in between. Germline V gene data show CDR1 as MNHEY and CDR2 as SVGAGI. The CDR3 runs to 14 residues. The CDR3 DNA is TGTGCCAGTACAGGACAGTTACCCACCGGGGAGCTGTTTTTT. Amino acid sequence: CASTGQLPTGELFF.

CDR3 in DNA: TGTGCCAGCGGGGGGGACGGTGGGTTAGTAACCTACGAGCAGTACTTC. Translated: CASGGDGGLVTYEQYF. The chain couples TRBV2 to TRBJ2-7, with TRBD2 matching over 7 bases. The CDR3 length is 16 residues. Losses at the gene ends were 8 bases for V and 2 bases for J; bases not matched to a gene: 15. Germline CDR1 reads SNHLY; CDR2 reads FYNNEI.

This clone was found a few times. V is TRBV7-9 and J is TRBJ2-2; D uncertain. Between the trimmed V and J ends, which lost 1 base and 0 bases, there was a span of 6 bases. This CDR3 is built from 15 residues. Germline lookup yields CDR1 SEHNR and CDR2 FQNEAQ (reference sequence). The CDR3, as DNA: TGTGCCAGCAGCTTAGTACAGACGAACACCGGGGAGCTGTTTTTT. Its protein product is CASSLVQTNTGELFF.

The chain is built from TRBV6-1 and TRBJ2-2; D call uncertain. This CDR3 contains 15 residues. V shed 5 bases and J shed 0 bases, with 10 bases lying between them. Germline V gene lookup returns CDR1 MNHNS and CDR2 SASEGT. The DNA for the CDR3 is TGTGCCAGCAGTTTACAGACGGCGAACACCGGGGAGCTGTTTTTT. Translated, it gives CASSLQTANTGELFF.

The chain employs TRBV5-1 and TRBJ2-5; D may be TRBD1 or TRBD2 (5 bases each). Germline-derived CDR1 and CDR2 are SGHRS and YFSETQ. This CDR3 spans 14 amino acids. The V end lost 0 bases, the J end lost 5 bases, and 11 bases lay between the germline ends. CDR3 loop: CASSLEVWGETQYF. CDR3 DNA sequence: TGCGCCAGCAGCTTGGAGGTTTGGGGGGAGACCCAGTACTTC.

This clone ranks as medium-sized. V is TRBV9 and J is TRBJ1-4; 8 bases align to TRBD1. This CDR3 region has 15 residues. V was clipped by 4 bases and J by 4 bases; unmatched bases: 6. CDR1 and CDR2 (germline): SGDLS, YYNGEE. Here the CDR3 reads CASSSPGGNNEKLFF. For the CDR3, the DNA is TGTGCCAGCAGCTCCCCAGGGGGCAATAATGAAAAACTGTTTTTT.

This rearrangement joins TRBV6-6 to TRBJ1-1; D is perhaps TRBD1 (6 bases). This CDR3 spans 14 amino acids. V was shortened by 8 bases and J by 1 base, with 14 bases between the two germline ends. Germline V CDR1 and CDR2: MNHNY, SVGAGI (reference sequence). The CDR3: CASGWGATNTEAFF. CDR3 coding DNA: TGTGCCAGCGGATGGGGGGCGACGAACACTGAAGCTTTCTTT.